This T cell receptor beta chain was documented in a study of identical twins. V was trimmed by 3 bases and J by 1 base, leaving 12 bases between them. The CDR3 totals 14 residues. CDR1 is DFQATT, CDR2 SNEGSKA, per germline (reference sequence). TCRdb processed the 5' RACE reads anew with MiXCR; each CDR3 protein has one entry. The sample records more than 1.5 million distinct CDR3 sequences, about 30% being singletons. The clonotype was recovered from a newborn girl in good health. This chain uses TRBV20-1 with TRBJ1-2, with D tentatively TRBD1 (6 bases). Source material: cord blood. This chain's CDR3 is CSARLYRDNYGYTF. Written as DNA, the CDR3 is TGCAGTGCTAGGTTGTACAGGGATAACTATGGCTACACCTTC.